A selection of T cell receptor beta chains follows, all from one sample in a study of OX40 agonist ivuxolimab in advanced cancers. TCRdb keeps only in-frame clones here, not all; method: immunoSEQ multiplex PCR. The sample yields roughly 120,000 clones, under 95% seen once. The sequences come from CD4+ or CD8+ T cells sorted from blood, collected in a trial of the OX40 agonist ivuxolimab. These receptors all stem from an adult with an advanced solid tumor such as melanoma, head and neck, liver or kidney cancer. Both conserved end residues are part of each CDR3. The order of the fields is J gene, V gene, D gene, clone size, CDR3 protein, CDR3 DNA. The D gene is left open where the match is weak. The size field is filled for only some rows; it gives once, few, many or a size class.

>TRBJ1-6|TRBV2|TRBD1|-
CASSSQGGSPLHF
TGTGCCAGCAGTTCACAGGGGGGGTCACCCCTCCACTTT
>TRBJ2-7|TRBV19|-|-
CAVGWNEQYF
TGTGCCGTTGGATGGAACGAGCAGTACTTC
>TRBJ1-1|TRBV29-1|TRBD1|-
CSVDRDRNTEAFF
TGCAGCGTCGACCGGGACAGGAACACTGAAGCTTTCTTT
>TRBJ1-1|TRBV7-9|TRBD1|-
CASSQTGGQGAYTEAFF
TGTGCCAGCAGCCAAACGGGCGGACAGGGGGCCTACACTGAAGCTTTCTTT
>TRBJ2-7|TRBV19|TRBD1|once
CASSTGQGLSYEQYF
TGTGCCAGTAGTACAGGACAGGGCCTATCCTACGAGCAGTACTTC
>TRBJ2-5|TRBV2|-|-
CASSEWTSPLRETQYF
TGTGCCAGCAGTGAATGGACGAGCCCCCTCAGAGAGACCCAGTACTTC
>TRBJ1-3|TRBV9|-|-
CASSVPGSFSGNTIYF
TGTGCCAGCAGCGTCCCCGGGTCCTTCTCTGGAAACACCATATATTTT
>TRBJ2-1|TRBV18|TRBD2|-
CASSLEGLAGNNEQFF
TGTGCCAGCTCACTGGAGGGACTAGCGGGAAACAATGAGCAGTTCTTC
>TRBJ2-2|TRBV7-3|-|-
CASSLNRGSNTGELFF
TGTGCCAGCAGCTTAAATCGCGGATCGAACACCGGGGAGCTGTTTTTT
>TRBJ2-7|TRBV19|TRBD1|-
CASSTPGTADYEQYF
TGTGCCAGTAGTACCCCCGGGACAGCGGACTACGAGCAGTACTTC
>TRBJ2-3|TRBV7-2|-|-
CASSLTPSTDTQYF
TGTGCCAGCAGCCTAACTCCGAGCACAGATACGCAGTATTTT
>TRBJ2-5|TRBV27|-|-
CASSSSLTETQYF
TGTGCCAGCAGTTCATCCTTAACAGAGACCCAGTACTTC
>TRBJ2-7|TRBV19|-|-
CASSFTAVLYEQYF
TGTGCCAGTAGTTTCACAGCAGTCCTCTACGAGCAGTACTTC
>TRBJ1-1|TRBV6-5|-|-
CASSRLLNTEAFF
TGTGCCAGCAGCAGACTTCTGAACACTGAAGCTTTCTTT
>TRBJ2-3|TRBV4-1|-|-
CASSQDSGGTDTQYF
TGCGCCAGCAGCCAAGATAGTGGGGGGACAGATACGCAGTATTTT
>TRBJ2-7|TRBV2|TRBD1|-
CASSFPPGQATHEQYF
TGTGCCAGCAGTTTTCCCCCGGGACAGGCAACCCACGAGCAGTACTTC
>TRBJ1-2|TRBV7-2|-|-
CASSLVGYGYTF
TGTGCCAGCAGCTTAGTTGGCTATGGCTACACCTTC
>TRBJ1-5|TRBV6-5|-|-
CASSPGRYSNQPQHF
TGTGCCAGCAGCCCCGGGCGGTATAGCAATCAGCCCCAGCATTTT
>TRBJ1-5|TRBV7-3|-|-
CASSLTPQGRNQPQHF
TGTGCCAGCAGCTTAACCCCTCAGGGGAGAAATCAGCCCCAGCATTTT
>TRBJ2-5|TRBV4-1|-|once
CASSQGSSQETQYF
TGCGCCAGCAGCCAAGGTAGCTCCCAAGAGACCCAGTACTTC
>TRBJ2-2|TRBV19|-|-
CASSLINTGELFF
TGTGCCAGTAGCCTTATTAACACCGGGGAGCTGTTTTTT
>TRBJ2-7|TRBV19|TRBD2|-
CASSRASGGEYEQYF
TGTGCCAGTAGTAGGGCTAGCGGAGGGGAGTACGAGCAGTACTTC
>TRBJ1-1|TRBV7-2|-|-
CASRKGRDTEAFF
TGTGCCAGCAGGAAAGGGAGGGACACTGAAGCTTTCTTT
>TRBJ2-5|TRBV18|TRBD1|-
CASSPGTGDEQYF
TGTGCCAGCTCACCCGGGACAGGGGATGAGCAGTACTTC
>TRBJ2-1|TRBV6-6|-|-
CASSYSGTNVQFF
TGTGCCAGCAGTTATTCCGGGACCAACGTGCAGTTCTTC
>TRBJ1-1|TRBV7-8|-|-
CASSLERTFEAFF
TGTGCCAGCAGCTTAGAGCGGACCTTTGAAGCTTTCTTT
>TRBJ1-1|TRBV5-1|TRBD1|once
CASSRYGTGSTEAFF
TGCGCCAGCAGCCGATACGGGACAGGGTCCACTGAAGCTTTCTTT
>TRBJ1-6|TRBV28|-|-
CASSLTGRYNSPLHF
TGTGCCAGCAGTTTAACAGGGCGGTATAATTCACCCCTCCACTTT
>TRBJ1-5|TRBV10-3|TRBD1|-
CAISNRQGSNQPQHF
TGTGCCATCAGCAATCGACAGGGGAGTAATCAGCCCCAGCATTTT
>TRBJ2-7|TRBV5-3|TRBD2|-
CARKGTSGTPRDEQYF
TGTGCCAGAAAAGGGACTAGCGGGACCCCCAGAGACGAGCAGTACTTC
>TRBJ1-1|TRBV7-9|-|-
CASSRSQNTEAFF
TGTGCCAGCAGCCGATCCCAGAACACTGAAGCTTTCTTT
>TRBJ1-1|TRBV7-2|-|-
CASSATMNTEAFF
TGTGCCAGCAGCGCTACCATGAACACTGAAGCTTTCTTT
>TRBJ2-3|TRBV6-5|-|-
CASSQRETGTDTQYF
TGTGCCAGCAGCCAGCGAGAGACAGGCACAGATACGCAGTATTTT
>TRBJ1-5|TRBV27|-|-
CASSLSAAGTEQPQHF
TGTGCCAGCAGTTTAAGCGCCGCCGGGACGGAGCAGCCCCAGCATTTT
>TRBJ2-1|TRBV6-6|-|-
CATLPEPGRYNEQFF
TGTGCCACCCTCCCTGAGCCAGGGCGATACAATGAGCAGTTCTTC
>TRBJ1-6|TRBV7-2|TRBD1|-
CASSTQPGTANSPLHF
TGTGCCAGCAGCACCCAGCCCGGGACAGCAAATTCACCCCTCCACTTT
>TRBJ2-5|TRBV28|TRBD2|-
CASSPGLAGGQETQYF
TGTGCCAGCAGCCCCGGACTAGCGGGAGGGCAAGAGACCCAGTACTTC
>TRBJ2-7|TRBV6-1|TRBD2|-
CASSPGTSGRTEQYF
TGTGCCAGCAGTCCGGGGACTAGCGGGAGGACAGAGCAGTACTTC
>TRBJ1-6|TRBV28|TRBD1|-
CASSPTGGGSPLHF
TGTGCCAGCAGTCCCACAGGGGGCGGTTCACCCCTCCACTTT
>TRBJ1-1|TRBV5-6|-|-
CASSNGDRGMDTEAFF
TGTGCCAGCAGCAATGGGGACCGGGGAATGGACACTGAAGCTTTCTTT
>TRBJ1-3|TRBV14|-|-
CASSPRTVSGNTIYF
TGTGCCAGCAGCCCCCGGACAGTTTCTGGAAACACCATATATTTT
>TRBJ2-3|TRBV15|TRBD2|few
CATSLGRADTQYF
TGTGCCACCAGTCTCGGGAGGGCAGATACGCAGTATTTT
>TRBJ1-5|TRBV9|-|once
CASSVDLGHQPQHF
TGTGCCAGCAGCGTAGATTTGGGTCATCAGCCCCAGCATTTT
>TRBJ1-2|TRBV28|-|few
CASSTLTGSYGYTF
TGTGCCAGCAGCACCCTCACAGGGTCCTATGGCTACACCTTC
>TRBJ1-2|TRBV5-3|-|-
CARSLRRTYGYTF
TGTGCCAGAAGCTTGAGACGGACCTATGGCTACACCTTC
>TRBJ2-1|TRBV7-6|-|-
CASSPPWVGETEQFF
TGTGCCAGCAGCCCTCCCTGGGTTGGAGAAACTGAGCAGTTCTTC